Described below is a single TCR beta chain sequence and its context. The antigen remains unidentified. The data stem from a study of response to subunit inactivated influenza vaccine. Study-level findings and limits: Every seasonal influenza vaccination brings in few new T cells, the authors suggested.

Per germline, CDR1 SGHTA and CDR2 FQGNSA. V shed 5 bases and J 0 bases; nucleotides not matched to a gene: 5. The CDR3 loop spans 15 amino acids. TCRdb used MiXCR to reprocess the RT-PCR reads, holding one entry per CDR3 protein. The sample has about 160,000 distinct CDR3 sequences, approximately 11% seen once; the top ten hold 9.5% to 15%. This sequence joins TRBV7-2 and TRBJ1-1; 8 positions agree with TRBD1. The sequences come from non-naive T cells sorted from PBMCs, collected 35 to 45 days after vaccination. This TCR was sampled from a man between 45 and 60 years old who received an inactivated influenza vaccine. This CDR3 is CASSTGTGLNTEAFF. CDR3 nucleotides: TGTGCCAGCAGCACAGGGACAGGCTTGAACACTGAAGCTTTCTTT.